These 8 T cell receptor beta chains were sequenced from one sample in a study of chemoradiotherapy in HPV16-positive cancers. TCRdb keeps only in-frame clones here, not all; method: immunoSEQ multiplex PCR. Seen here are approximately 830 clones, about four fifths observed once, and the top ten hold under 15%. The material was tumor tissue, obtained from a patient who underwent chemoradiotherapy. Every receptor here comes from a human donor with HPV-associated anogenital cancer.

This chain links TRBV11-2 with TRBJ2-6; 8 bases are shared with TRBD1. Germline CDR1 is SGHAT and CDR2 is FQNNGV. V lost 5 bases, J lost 0 bases, and 9 bases stayed unmatched. The CDR3 is 18 amino acids. The CDR3, as DNA: TGTGCCAGCAGCGCACGGACAGGGTTCGGCTCTGGGGCCAACGTCCTGACTTTC. This encodes CASSARTGFGSGANVLTF.

V and J are TRBV28 and TRBJ2-7, with D perhaps TRBD2 (6 bases). The germline V gene has CDR1 MDHEN and CDR2 SYDVKM. Trimming stripped 6 bases from V and 3 bases from J, with 15 bases between. This CDR3 has 14 amino acids. The CDR3 sequence: CASSPEGKSYEQYF. The CDR3 nucleotides are TGTGCCAGCAGCCCGGAGGGGAAGAGCTACGAGCAGTACTTC.

This chain connects TRBV2 to TRBJ2-7; 11 bases line up with TRBD2. V shed 0 bases, J shed 7 bases, and the junction held 11 bases outside the gene matches. In germline, CDR1 is SNHLY, CDR2 FYNNEI. CDR3 length equals 17 residues. Written as DNA, the CDR3 is TGTGCCAGCAGTGAAGCGGGGGCCTTACTAGCGGGAGAAGAGCAGTACGTC. Encoded protein: CASSEAGALLAGEEQYV.

This chain connects TRBV19 to TRBJ2-1, with TRBD2 identical over 9 bases. The length of the CDR3 is 18 residues. Looked up from germline, CDR1 is LNHDA and CDR2 is SQIVND (reference sequence). With V trimmed by 8 bases and J by 2 bases, 16 bases remained unmatched. This chain's CDR3 is CASEGGSGSGITYNEQFF. Written as DNA, the CDR3 is TGTGCCAGTGAGGGTGGTAGCGGGAGCGGTATTACCTACAATGAGCAGTTCTTC.

The genes are TRBV23-1 and TRBJ2-1, with 9 bases matching TRBD2. TRBV23-1 carries the ORF label, with uncertain function. Trimming took 0 bases from V and 8 from J; bases not matched to a gene: 8. CDR3 length: 16 amino acids. DNA of the CDR3: TGCGCCAGCAGTCAATCGGGACTAGCCGGTAGGTATGAGCAGTTCTTC. Translated, it gives CASSQSGLAGRYEQFF.

The chain is built from TRBV5-8 and TRBJ2-3; D gene ambiguous. V gave up 2 bases and J gave up 0 bases, with 16 bases separating them. Germline V CDR1 and CDR2: SGHTS, YDEGEE. This CDR3 comprises 17 residues. CDR3 sequence reads: CASSLGLPRGSTDTQYF. The CDR3 DNA reads as TGTGCCAGCAGCTTAGGGTTACCGCGTGGGAGCACAGATACGCAGTATTTT.

The CDR3 region has the DNA TGTGCCAGCAGCCGTCAAGAGACCCAGTACTTC. Its protein product is CASSRQETQYF. The chain uses TRBV14 and TRBJ2-5; D uncertain. The V end lost 4 bases, the J end lost 2 bases, and 2 bases lay between the germline ends. This CDR3 is built from 11 residues. The germline gives CDR1 SGHDN, CDR2 FVKESK. The whole variable domain, remainder taken from reference TRBV14 and TRBJ2-5, is EAGVTQFPSHSVIEKGQTVTLRCDPISGHDNLYWYRRVMGKEIKFLLHFVKESKQDESGMPNNRFLAERTGGTYSTLKVQPAELEDSGVYFCASSRQETQYFGPGTRLLVL.

This clone was seen more than once but under ten times. The V call is TRBV6-5, the J call TRBJ2-1; D gene ambiguous. This CDR3 spans 14 amino acids. Trimming took off 0 bases at V and 7 bases at J, with 10 bases between the two ends. The germline V gene has CDR1 MNHEY and CDR2 SVGAGI. This CDR3 is CASSYSSLANEQFF. DNA of the CDR3: TGTGCCAGCAGTTACTCGAGTCTTGCGAATGAGCAGTTCTTC.